This TCR beta chain was captured by sequencing in a study of radiotherapy plus CTLA-4 blockade in lung cancer. Germline V gene sequence: CDR1 LNHDA, CDR2 SQIVND (reference sequence). Deletions cut 6 bases from V and 2 bases from J, with 10 bases between. This CDR3 is 14 amino acids long. Measured with immunoSEQ multiplex PCR; TCRdb has only the in-frame clones, and not every one. The table lists about 45,000 clones, roughly four fifths of them singletons, with about 9% in the top ten. Focal radiation with ipilimumab CTLA-4 blockade was given to patients with chemo-refractory metastatic non-small-cell lung cancer.

This receptor was obtained from a human donor with non-small cell lung cancer who had stable disease on radiotherapy plus ipilimumab. The specimen comprised peripheral blood, sampled from a patient treated with radiotherapy plus ipilimumab. This chain joins TRBV19 and TRBJ2-2, with D tentatively TRBD1 (5 bases). The CDR3 DNA is TGTGCCAGTAGAGGGGCAGTCAACACCGGGGAGCTGTTTTTT. Translated: CASRGAVNTGELFF. The complete variable domain, with remaining parts taken from reference TRBV19 and TRBJ2-2, reads DGGITQSPKYLFRKEGQNVTLSCEQNLNHDAMYWYRQDPGQGLRLIYYSQIVNDFQKGDIAEGYSVSREKKESFPLTVTSAQKNPTAFYLCASRGAVNTGELFFGEGSRLTVL.